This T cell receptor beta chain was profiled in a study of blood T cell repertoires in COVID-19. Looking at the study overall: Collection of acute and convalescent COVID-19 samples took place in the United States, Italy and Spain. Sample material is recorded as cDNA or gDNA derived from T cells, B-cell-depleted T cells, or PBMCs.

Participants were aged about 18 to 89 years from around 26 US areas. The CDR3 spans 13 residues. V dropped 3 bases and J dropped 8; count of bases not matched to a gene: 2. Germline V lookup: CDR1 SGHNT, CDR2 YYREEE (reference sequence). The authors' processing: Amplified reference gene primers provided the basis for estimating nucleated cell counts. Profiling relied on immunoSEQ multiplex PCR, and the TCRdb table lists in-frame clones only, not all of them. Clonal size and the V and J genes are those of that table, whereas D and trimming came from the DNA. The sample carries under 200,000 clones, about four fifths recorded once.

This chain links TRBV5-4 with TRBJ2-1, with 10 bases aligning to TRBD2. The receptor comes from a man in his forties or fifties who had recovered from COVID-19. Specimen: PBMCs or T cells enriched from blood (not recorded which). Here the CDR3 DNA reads TGTGCCAGCAGCTCTAGCGGGGGAGATGAGCAGTTCTTC. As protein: CASSSSGGDEQFF.